This is a list of T cell receptor beta chains from one sample in a study of blood T cell repertoires in COVID-19. This table comes from immunoSEQ multiplex PCR, and its TCRdb copy is limited to in-frame clones, with some not included. Of roughly 200,000 clones in the sample, about 90% were seen once. Sequencing was carried out using PBMCs or T cells enriched from blood (not recorded which). These receptors originate from a woman aged 30 to 39 who had recovered from COVID-19. CDR3s include the opening cysteine and the closing phenylalanine or tryptophan. The order of the fields is V gene, CDR3 length, clone size, J gene, D gene, CDR3 DNA, CDR3 protein. The D gene is left open where the match is weak. The listing skips clone size in some rows; elsewhere it reads once, few, many or a size class.

V gene: TRBV3-1/TRBV3-2
CDR3 length: 16
clone size: .
J gene: TRBJ1-3
D gene: .
CDR3 DNA: TGTGCCAGCAGCCAAGTGCCAGGGATCTCTGGAAACACCATATATTTT
CDR3 protein: CASSQVPGISGNTIYF

V gene: TRBV6-5
CDR3 length: 13
clone size: .
J gene: TRBJ2-7
D gene: TRBD1
CDR3 DNA: TGTGCCAGCAAGCGGGGACAGGGCGTTGAGCAGTACTTC
CDR3 protein: CASKRGQGVEQYF

V gene: TRBV5-1
CDR3 length: 14
clone size: .
J gene: TRBJ1-1
D gene: .
CDR3 DNA: TGCGCCAGCAGCCCGGTCGATCAGGAAATTGAAGCTTTCTTT
CDR3 protein: CASSPVDQEIEAFF

V gene: TRBV14
CDR3 length: 17
clone size: few
J gene: TRBJ2-3
D gene: .
CDR3 DNA: TGTGCCAGCAGCCGACGACTACTACGGGAAAGCACAGATACGCAGTATTTT
CDR3 protein: CASSRRLLRESTDTQYF

V gene: TRBV6-5
CDR3 length: 10
clone size: .
J gene: TRBJ1-3
D gene: .
CDR3 DNA: TGTGCCCCGGAGGGCCACACCATATATTTT
CDR3 protein: CAPEGHTIYF

V gene: TRBV4-3
CDR3 length: 14
clone size: .
J gene: TRBJ2-7
D gene: .
CDR3 DNA: TGCGCCAGCAGCCAAGATACCGGAGCGAACGAGCAGTACTTC
CDR3 protein: CASSQDTGANEQYF

V gene: TRBV28
CDR3 length: 14
clone size: .
J gene: TRBJ1-3
D gene: .
CDR3 DNA: TGTGCCAGCAGAACAGGTATCTCTGGAAACACCATATATTTT
CDR3 protein: CASRTGISGNTIYF

V gene: TRBV5-1
CDR3 length: 16
clone size: .
J gene: TRBJ2-3
D gene: TRBD2
CDR3 DNA: TGCGCCAGCAGCGGGATGGTAGCGGGTGGAGGAGATACGCAGTATTTT
CDR3 protein: CASSGMVAGGGDTQYF

V gene: TRBV9
CDR3 length: 15
clone size: .
J gene: TRBJ1-6
D gene: .
CDR3 DNA: TGTGCCAGCAGCGTAGGAGGACATAATAATTCACCCCTCCACTTT
CDR3 protein: CASSVGGHNNSPLHF

V gene: TRBV4-2
CDR3 length: 15
clone size: .
J gene: TRBJ1-1
D gene: .
CDR3 DNA: TGTGCCAGCAGCCAAGAGAAGCCGAGGGACACTGAAGCTTTCTTT
CDR3 protein: CASSQEKPRDTEAFF

V gene: TRBV30
CDR3 length: 14
clone size: .
J gene: TRBJ1-2
D gene: TRBD1
CDR3 DNA: TGTGCCTGGAGGCAGGGGGTCTCTTCGGATGGCTACACCTTC
CDR3 protein: CAWRQGVSSDGYTF

V gene: TRBV2
CDR3 length: 15
clone size: .
J gene: TRBJ2-7
D gene: TRBD1
CDR3 DNA: TGTGCCAGCAGCCTCACAGGGGGCGTTTTATACGAGCAGTACTTC
CDR3 protein: CASSLTGGVLYEQYF

V gene: TRBV13
CDR3 length: 16
clone size: .
J gene: TRBJ1-5
D gene: .
CDR3 DNA: TGTGCCAGCAGCTTAGATGGAGGACGCGGCAATCAGCCCCAGCATTTT
CDR3 protein: CASSLDGGRGNQPQHF

V gene: TRBV29-1
CDR3 length: 15
clone size: once
J gene: TRBJ2-2
D gene: TRBD1
CDR3 DNA: TGCAGCGTTGAGGCCCCGGGACAGGGGATCGGGGAGCTGTTTTTT
CDR3 protein: CSVEAPGQGIGELFF

V gene: TRBV4-1
CDR3 length: 13
clone size: .
J gene: TRBJ1-2
D gene: .
CDR3 DNA: TGCGCCAGCAGCCAAACAGGGAACTATGGCTACACCTTC
CDR3 protein: CASSQTGNYGYTF

V gene: TRBV5-6
CDR3 length: 15
clone size: .
J gene: TRBJ2-2
D gene: .
CDR3 DNA: TGTGCCAGCAGCTTAGGAGCGGACTTCACCGGGGAGCTGTTTTTT
CDR3 protein: CASSLGADFTGELFF

V gene: TRBV19
CDR3 length: 13
clone size: .
J gene: TRBJ2-1
D gene: TRBD1
CDR3 DNA: TGTGCCAGTAGTAGGGACAGGGGAGATGAGCAGTTCTTC
CDR3 protein: CASSRDRGDEQFF

V gene: TRBV11-2
CDR3 length: 13
clone size: .
J gene: TRBJ2-3
D gene: TRBD2
CDR3 DNA: TGTGCCAGCAGCTTATCTAGCGGAGATACGCAGTATTTT
CDR3 protein: CASSLSSGDTQYF

V gene: TRBV18
CDR3 length: 15
clone size: .
J gene: TRBJ1-2
D gene: TRBD1
CDR3 DNA: TGTGCCAGCTCACCACCTGGGACAGTATCAAGCGGCTACACCTTC
CDR3 protein: CASSPPGTVSSGYTF

V gene: TRBV7-2
CDR3 length: 15
clone size: .
J gene: TRBJ1-2
D gene: .
CDR3 DNA: TGTGCCAGCAGCTTAGGGGCTGGGAGGGACTATGGCTACACCTTC
CDR3 protein: CASSLGAGRDYGYTF